A selection of T cell receptor beta chains follows, all from one sample in a study of T cells after yellow fever vaccination. Using its own MiXCR run on the 5' RACE reads, TCRdb lists one record per CDR3 protein. The sample consists of some 200,000 distinct CDR3 sequences, approximately 3% of them appearing once. The sample was CD4+ T cells sorted from PBMCs, taken 10 days after the yellow fever booster vaccination. Every receptor here comes from a man aged 18 to 29 who received the YFV17D yellow fever vaccine. Both conserved end residues are part of each CDR3. Fields, in order: clone size, D gene, J gene, V gene, CDR3 DNA, CDR3 protein. A D gene is named only where the DNA matches it firmly. A row's size may be missing; if present it is once, few, many or a size class.

.	.	TRBJ2-1	TRBV5-1	TGCGCCAGCACCTCCCCGGCGTTTGGGGGAGAGCAGTTCTTC	CASTSPAFGGEQFF
few	.	TRBJ2-1	TRBV7-6	TGTGCCAGCAGCTTAGACAGGGCGGATGAGCAGTTCTTC	CASSLDRADEQFF
few	TRBD2	TRBJ2-1	TRBV15	TGTGCCACCAGCAGAGCTGGCGGGGGATGGGGGCAGTTCTTC	CATSRAGGGWGQFF
many	TRBD2	TRBJ2-3	TRBV9	TGTGCCAGCAGCCTATTGGGCGGGGGAGATACGCAGTATTTT	CASSLLGGGDTQYF
.	.	TRBJ2-2	TRBV10-3	TGTGCCATCAGTGCGGGGGTCGGCACCGGGGAGCTGTTTTTT	CAISAGVGTGELFF
.	.	TRBJ1-1	TRBV5-8	TGTGCCAGCAGCTTGCGTTTAACAGGGAAAGCTTTCTTT	CASSLRLTGKAFF
few	.	TRBJ1-1	TRBV5-1	TGCGCCAGCAGTATGGTGGTCGGCATGAACACTGAAGCTTTCTTT	CASSMVVGMNTEAFF
few	.	TRBJ2-3	TRBV7-8	TGTGCCAGCAGCTTGAGCGGACATGGGGATACGCAGTATTTT	CASSLSGHGDTQYF
few	.	TRBJ1-5	TRBV24-1	TGTGCCACCCTAGTGCGGGGAGGTCTTGGGGGCAATCAGCCCCAGCATTTT	CATLVRGGLGGNQPQHF
.	.	TRBJ1-1	TRBV4-3	TGCGCCAGCAGCCAAGATCTTCGGGTGGGAAGGACTGAAGCTTTCTTT	CASSQDLRVGRTEAFF
many	TRBD2	TRBJ2-3	TRBV7-8	TGTGCCAGCAGCCCCGCCGGGGGGGCCCGTAGAAGGACAGATACGCAGTATTTT	CASSPAGGARRRTDTQYF
few	.	TRBJ1-1	TRBV12-3/TRBV12-4	TGTGCCAGCAGTTCGGGATTCGACACTGAAGCTTTCTTT	CASSSGFDTEAFF
few	TRBD2	TRBJ2-3	TRBV9	TGTGCCAGCAGCGCACGGCCGGGACTAGCGGGGACAGATACGCAGTATTTT	CASSARPGLAGTDTQYF
few	TRBD2	TRBJ2-3	TRBV19	TGTGCCAGTAGCTCCCGAGCGGGGGGAACAGATACGCAGTATTTT	CASSSRAGGTDTQYF
few	TRBD2	TRBJ2-1	TRBV5-4	TGTGCCAGCAGCTTTCCTAGCGGTTACAATGAGCAGTTCTTC	CASSFPSGYNEQFF
many	.	TRBJ1-4	TRBV5-6	TGTGCCAGCAGCCGTAATCGGGAAAAACTGTTTTTT	CASSRNREKLFF
many	TRBD2	TRBJ2-5	TRBV5-4	TGTGCCAGCAGCCCGACAACTAGCGGAGAGACCCAGTACTTC	CASSPTTSGETQYF
few	.	TRBJ1-2	TRBV7-2	TGTGCCAGCAGCTTAGTTGAAGGGGAGTATGGCTACACCTTC	CASSLVEGEYGYTF
many	.	TRBJ2-3	TRBV29-1	TGCAGCGTTGAGGTATGGAGCACAGATACGCAGTATTTT	CSVEVWSTDTQYF
few	.	TRBJ1-2	TRBV3-1	TGTGCCAGCAGCCAAGGGGGCCGCGACTATGGCTACACCTTC	CASSQGGRDYGYTF
many	.	TRBJ1-1	TRBV7-3	TGTGCCAGCAGCCCCCAGGGGCGGAACACTGAAGCTTTCTTT	CASSPQGRNTEAFF
many	.	TRBJ1-6	TRBV7-2	TGTGCCAGCAGCTCAGCCTACGGCCGATCACCCCTCCACTTT	CASSSAYGRSPLHF
.	.	TRBJ1-1	TRBV2	TGTGCCAGCAGCATTCCCTCTGGACGAAACACTGAAGCTTTCTTT	CASSIPSGRNTEAFF
.	TRBD1	TRBJ2-5	TRBV20-1	TGCAGTGCACCCGGGACAGTTGAGACCCAGTACTTC	CSAPGTVETQYF
few	TRBD1	TRBJ1-5	TRBV7-2	TGTGCCAGCAGCTTAGCGACAGGGGGATCGGGTCAGCCCCAGCATTTT	CASSLATGGSGQPQHF
many	.	TRBJ2-2	TRBV30	TGTGCCTGGAGTGTACCGGTCCGGCTCAACGGGGAGCTGTTTTTT	CAWSVPVRLNGELFF
.	.	TRBJ2-2	TRBV5-1	TGCGCCAGCAGCTTGGCTCGGGAGCTGTTTTTT	CASSLARELFF
many	.	TRBJ1-6	TRBV7-2	TGTGCCGTAGGGGCACAGTATTCACCCCTCCACTTT	CAVGAQYSPLHF
many	.	TRBJ2-2	TRBV18	TGTGCCAGCTCACCAGATCTTGGCAACACCGGGGAGCTGTTTTTT	CASSPDLGNTGELFF
few	.	TRBJ2-7	TRBV20-1	TGCAGTGCTCAAGGGGGTTCCTACGAGCAGTACTTC	CSAQGGSYEQYF
few	.	TRBJ2-7	TRBV6-5	TGTGCCAGCAGCCGTTCCGGGACGGCCTACGAGCAGTACTTC	CASSRSGTAYEQYF
many	TRBD1	TRBJ1-2	TRBV7-9	TGTGCCAGCAGCCCGGGGACAGTTCGAGGCTACACCTTC	CASSPGTVRGYTF
few	.	TRBJ2-4	TRBV18	TGTGCCAGCTCACCGATAGGGACCAAAAACATTCAGTACTTC	CASSPIGTKNIQYF
.	TRBD2	TRBJ2-5	TRBV30	TGTGCTCGGACGAGTATTGGGGGGGGCCAAGAGACCCAGTACTTC	CARTSIGGGQETQYF
few	TRBD1	TRBJ1-2	TRBV5-1	TGCGCCAGCAGCCCAAGACAGGGAAATAAGTATGGCTACACCTTC	CASSPRQGNKYGYTF
many	.	TRBJ1-4	TRBV4-3	TGCGCCAGCGGACCGGGGAGAGAAAAACTGTTTTTT	CASGPGREKLFF
many	TRBD2	TRBJ2-1	TRBV18	TGTGCCAGCTCACCCGAGGAGCGGGGGGTGTACAATGAGCAGTTCTTC	CASSPEERGVYNEQFF
many	.	TRBJ2-3	TRBV20-1	TGCAGTGCTAGCCGCGGGATTTACACAGATACGCAGTATTTT	CSASRGIYTDTQYF
.	.	TRBJ1-4	TRBV12-3/TRBV12-4	TGTGCCAGCAGTTTAGGGGGGTTTGGTACTAATGAAAAACTGTTTTTT	CASSLGGFGTNEKLFF
.	.	TRBJ2-1	TRBV28	TGTGCCAGCACCGCGCGAGTCGGGGAGCAGTTCTTC	CASTARVGEQFF